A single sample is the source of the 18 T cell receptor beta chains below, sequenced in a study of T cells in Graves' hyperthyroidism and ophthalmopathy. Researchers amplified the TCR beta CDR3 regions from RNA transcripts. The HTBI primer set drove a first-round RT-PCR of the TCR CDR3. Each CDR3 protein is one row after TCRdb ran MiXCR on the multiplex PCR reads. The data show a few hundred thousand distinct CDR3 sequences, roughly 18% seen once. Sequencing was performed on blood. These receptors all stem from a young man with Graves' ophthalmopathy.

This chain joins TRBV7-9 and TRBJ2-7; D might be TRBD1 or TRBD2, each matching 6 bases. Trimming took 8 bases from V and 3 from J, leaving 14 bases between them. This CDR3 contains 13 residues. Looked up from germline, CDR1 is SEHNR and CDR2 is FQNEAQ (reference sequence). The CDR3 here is CASASKGGYEQYF. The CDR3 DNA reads TGTGCCAGCGCATCCAAGGGGGGCTACGAGCAGTACTTC.

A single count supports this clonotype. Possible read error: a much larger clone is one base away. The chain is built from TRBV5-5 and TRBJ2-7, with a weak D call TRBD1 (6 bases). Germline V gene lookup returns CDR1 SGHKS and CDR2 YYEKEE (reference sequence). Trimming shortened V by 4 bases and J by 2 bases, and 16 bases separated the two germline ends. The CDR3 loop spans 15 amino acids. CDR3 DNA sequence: TGTGCCAGCAGCATAGGGAACAGGGATACCTACGAGCAGTACTTC. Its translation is CASSIGNRDTYEQYF.

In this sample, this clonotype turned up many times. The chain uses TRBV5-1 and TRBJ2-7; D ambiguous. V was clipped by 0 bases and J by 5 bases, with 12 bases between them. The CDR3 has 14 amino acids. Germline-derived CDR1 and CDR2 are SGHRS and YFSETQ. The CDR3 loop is CASSLVTDRDEQYF. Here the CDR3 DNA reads TGCGCCAGCAGCTTGGTGACGGACCGGGACGAGCAGTACTTC.

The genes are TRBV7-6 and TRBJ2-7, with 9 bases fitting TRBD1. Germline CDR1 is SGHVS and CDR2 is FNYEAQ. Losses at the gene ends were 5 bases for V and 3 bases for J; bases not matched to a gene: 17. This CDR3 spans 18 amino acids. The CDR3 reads CASSPGTGLSMGNYEQYF. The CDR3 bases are TGTGCCAGCAGCCCGGGGACAGGGCTAAGCATGGGCAACTACGAGCAGTACTTC.

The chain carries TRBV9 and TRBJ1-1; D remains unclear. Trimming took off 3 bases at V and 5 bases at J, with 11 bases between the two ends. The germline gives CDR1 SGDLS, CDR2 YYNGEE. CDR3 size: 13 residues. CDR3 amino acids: CASSGSPGTEAFF. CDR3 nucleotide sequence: TGTGCCAGCAGCGGGTCACCGGGTACTGAAGCTTTCTTT.

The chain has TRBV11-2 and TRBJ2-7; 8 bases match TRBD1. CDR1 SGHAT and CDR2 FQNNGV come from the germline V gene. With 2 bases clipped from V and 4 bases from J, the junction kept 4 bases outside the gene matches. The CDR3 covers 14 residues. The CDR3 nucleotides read TGTGCCAGCAGCTTACAGGGGGCGCAATACGAGCAGTACTTC. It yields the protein CASSLQGAQYEQYF.

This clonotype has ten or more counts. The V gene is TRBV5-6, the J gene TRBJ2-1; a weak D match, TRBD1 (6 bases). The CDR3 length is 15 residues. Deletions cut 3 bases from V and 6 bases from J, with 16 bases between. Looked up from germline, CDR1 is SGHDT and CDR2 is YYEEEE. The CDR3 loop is CASSSGPRGSNEQFF. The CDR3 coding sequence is TGTGCCAGCAGCTCCGGCCCTAGGGGGTCCAATGAGCAGTTCTTC.

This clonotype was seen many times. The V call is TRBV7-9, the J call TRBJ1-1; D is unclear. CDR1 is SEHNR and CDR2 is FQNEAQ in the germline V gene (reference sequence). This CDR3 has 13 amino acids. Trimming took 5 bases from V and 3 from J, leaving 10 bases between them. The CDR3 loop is CASSPPPDTEAFF. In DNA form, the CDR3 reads TGTGCCAGCAGCCCTCCCCCGGACACTGAAGCTTTCTTT. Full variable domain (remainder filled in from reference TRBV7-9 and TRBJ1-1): DTGVSQNPRHKITKRGQNVTFRCDPISEHNRLYWYRQTLGQGPEFLTYFQNEAQLEKSRLLSDRFSAERPKGSFSTLEIQRTEQGDSAMYLCASSPPPDTEAFFGQGTRLTVV.

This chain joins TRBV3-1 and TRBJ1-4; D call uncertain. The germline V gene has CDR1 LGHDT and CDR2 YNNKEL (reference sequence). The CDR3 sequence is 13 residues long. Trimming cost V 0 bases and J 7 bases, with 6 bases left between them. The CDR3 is CASSQDLREKLFF. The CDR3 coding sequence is TGTGCCAGCAGCCAAGATCTCCGTGAAAAACTGTTTTTT.

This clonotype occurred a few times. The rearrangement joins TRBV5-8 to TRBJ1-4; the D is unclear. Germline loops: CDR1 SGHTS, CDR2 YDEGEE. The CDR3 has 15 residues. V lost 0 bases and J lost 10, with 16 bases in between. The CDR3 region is CASSLAVEQRGKLFF. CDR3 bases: TGTGCCAGCAGCTTGGCGGTCGAACAGCGGGGAAAACTGTTTTTT.

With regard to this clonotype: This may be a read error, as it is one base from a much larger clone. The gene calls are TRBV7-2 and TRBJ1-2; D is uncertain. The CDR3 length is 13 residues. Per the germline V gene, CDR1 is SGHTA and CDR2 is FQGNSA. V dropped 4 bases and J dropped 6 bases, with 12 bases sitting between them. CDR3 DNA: TGTGCCAGCAGCTCTCAGGATTTACATGGCTACACCTTC. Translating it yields CASSSQDLHGYTF.

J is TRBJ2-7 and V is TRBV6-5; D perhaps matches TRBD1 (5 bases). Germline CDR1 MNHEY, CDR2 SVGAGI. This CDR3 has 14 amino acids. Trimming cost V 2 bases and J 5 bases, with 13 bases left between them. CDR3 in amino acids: CASSYLLGLNEQYF. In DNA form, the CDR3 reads TGTGCCAGCAGTTACCTTTTGGGGCTTAACGAGCAGTACTTC.

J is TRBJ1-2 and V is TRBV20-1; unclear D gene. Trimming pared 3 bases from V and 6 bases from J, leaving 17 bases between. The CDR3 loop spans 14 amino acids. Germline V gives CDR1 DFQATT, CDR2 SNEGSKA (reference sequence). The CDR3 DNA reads TGCAGTGCTAGTCCGTCCCCAGCAGTCGATGGCTACACCTTC. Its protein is CSASPSPAVDGYTF.

CDR3 residues: CASSLRGGKNIQYF. The CDR3 nucleotides are TGTGCCAGCAGCCTACGGGGGGGTAAAAACATTCAGTACTTC. The J gene is TRBJ2-4, the V gene TRBV3-1, with TRBD2 matching over 8 bases. Germline CDR1 reads LGHDT; CDR2 reads YNNKEL (reference sequence). The V and J ends lost 4 bases and 4 bases, in that order; junction bases with no gene match: 3. CDR3 size: 14 residues. Full variable domain (missing parts from reference TRBV3-1 and TRBJ2-4): DTAVSQTPKYLVTQMGNDKSIKCEQNLGHDTMYWYKQDSKKFLKIMFSYNNKELIINETVPNRFSPKSPDKAHLNLHINSLELGDSAVYFCASSLRGGKNIQYFGAGTRLSVL.

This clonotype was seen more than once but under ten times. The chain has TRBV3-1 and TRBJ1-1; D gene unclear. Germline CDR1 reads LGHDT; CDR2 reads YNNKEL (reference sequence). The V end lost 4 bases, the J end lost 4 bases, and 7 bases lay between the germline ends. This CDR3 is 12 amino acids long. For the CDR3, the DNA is TGTGCCAGCAGCCTAAGCCCCACTGAAGCTTTCTTT. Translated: CASSLSPTEAFF.

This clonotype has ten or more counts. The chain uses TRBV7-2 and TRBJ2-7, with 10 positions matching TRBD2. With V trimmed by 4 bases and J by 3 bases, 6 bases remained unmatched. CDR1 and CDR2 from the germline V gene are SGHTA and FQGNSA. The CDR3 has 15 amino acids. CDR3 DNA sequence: TGTGCCAGCAGCTCTTATAGCGGGGGGCTCTACGAGCAGTACTTC. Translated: CASSSYSGGLYEQYF.

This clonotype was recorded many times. CDR3 DNA: TGTGCCACCAGCAGAGATCGGGCCAGGGGCTATGGCTACACCTTC. Translated: CATSRDRARGYGYTF. This chain joins TRBV15 and TRBJ1-2; D is possibly TRBD1 (6 bases). The CDR3 contains 15 residues. Trimming pared 0 bases from V and 4 bases from J, leaving 12 bases between. Germline CDR1 is LNHNV and CDR2 is YYDKDF (reference sequence).

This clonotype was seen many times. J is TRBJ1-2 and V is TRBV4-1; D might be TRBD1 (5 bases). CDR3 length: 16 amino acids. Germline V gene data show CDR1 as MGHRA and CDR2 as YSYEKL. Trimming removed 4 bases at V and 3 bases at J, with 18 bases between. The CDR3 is CASSPQLRGSDYGYTF. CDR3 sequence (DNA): TGCGCCAGCAGCCCACAACTGCGGGGGAGCGACTATGGCTACACCTTC.